The 21 T cell receptor beta chains given below trace back to one sample, sequenced in a study of shared clonotypes between healthy human individuals. Profiling relied on immunoSEQ multiplex PCR, and the TCRdb table lists in-frame clones only, not all of them. In the table there are 2 million to 3 million clones, around 94% of which are singletons. Sequencing was done on a sample of naive CD4+ T cells sorted from blood. The subset denotes: CD45RA+ positively selected. The source of these receptors is a man aged 18 to 29 in good health.

The V gene is TRBV7-9, the J gene TRBJ1-2, with D perhaps matching TRBD1 (5 bases). The CDR3 consists of 17 residues. V shed 5 bases and J shed 5 bases, with 24 bases lying between them. Per the germline V gene, CDR1 is SEHNR and CDR2 is FQNEAQ (reference sequence). CDR3 DNA: TGTGCCAGCAGCCCACGGGAGGGGCCGCTTGGGGGGTATGGCTACACCTTC. This sequence encodes CASSPREGPLGGYGYTF.

The rearrangement links TRBV18 to TRBJ2-3; D call uncertain. Germline loops: CDR1 KGHSH, CDR2 LQKENI. The CDR3 runs 16 residues. V lost 1 base, J lost 3 bases, and 14 bases lay in between. The CDR3 region has the DNA TGTGCCAGCTCACCACTTCGTCAGAAGGGTACAGATACGCAGTATTTT. It is translated as CASSPLRQKGTDTQYF.

This chain uses TRBV5-1 with TRBJ1-1; D remains ambiguous. Germline values: CDR1 SGHRS, CDR2 YFSETQ. V was clipped by 4 bases and J by 2 bases, with 9 bases between them. This CDR3 comprises 13 residues. The CDR3: CASSGNLNTEAFF. The CDR3 nucleotides are TGCGCCAGCAGCGGAAACCTTAACACTGAAGCTTTCTTT.

To note about this clone: At the DNA level, this CDR3 is encoded by other sequences in the same sample as well. The chain combines TRBV5-1 with TRBJ2-3, with D possibly being TRBD2 (5 bases). Germline V CDR1 and CDR2: SGHRS, YFSETQ. Deletions cut 1 base from V and 1 base from J, with 10 bases between. The CDR3 is 15 amino acids. The CDR3 DNA sequence: TGCGCCAGCAGCTTGACGGGGTCGGGCACAGATACGCAGTATTTT. Translated, it gives CASSLTGSGTDTQYF. The full variable domain, completed using reference TRBV5-1 and TRBJ2-3, is KAGVTQTPRYLIKTRGQQVTLSCSPISGHRSVSWYQQTPGQGLQFLFEYFSETQRNKGNFPGRFSGRQFSNSRSEMNVSTLELGDSALYLCASSLTGSGTDTQYFGPGTRLTVL.

The chain employs TRBV18 and TRBJ1-1, with TRBD1 matching 11 bases. The CDR3 is 19 amino acids. Trimming removed 3 bases from V and 11 bases from J; junction bases left unmatched: 23. CDR1 and CDR2 (germline): KGHSH, LQKENI. CDR3 sequence reads: CASSPGQGARGMSNAGAFF. CDR3 nucleotides: TGTGCCAGCTCACCCGGACAGGGGGCCAGAGGAATGAGTAATGCCGGGGCTTTCTTT.

This sequence joins TRBV10-3 and TRBJ1-4; D call uncertain. The V end was cut by 5 bases, the J end by 3 bases, with 25 bases between. The germline gives CDR1 ENHRY, CDR2 SYGVKD. CDR3 size: 19 residues. The CDR3 nucleotides read TGTGCCATCAGTAAAAGGACGGTAGGGAGCCTTCTACCTAATGAAAAACTGTTTTTT. Amino acids: CAISKRTVGSLLPNEKLFF.

This clone was observed a single time. The J gene is TRBJ1-3, the V gene TRBV18; 7 positions agree with TRBD1. This CDR3 spans 14 amino acids. The V gene's germline CDR1 is KGHSH and CDR2 LQKENI. V lost 3 bases to trimming and J lost 8 bases; unmatched junction nucleotides: 7. The CDR3: CASSPDRVIDTIYF. Written as DNA, the CDR3 is TGTGCCAGCTCACCTGACAGGGTGATTGACACCATATATTTT.

This chain joins TRBV6-5 and TRBJ1-6, with D tentatively TRBD1 (5 bases). Looked up from germline, CDR1 is MNHEY and CDR2 is SVGAGI. CDR3 length equals 14 residues. Trimming shortened V by 5 bases and J by 9 bases, and 14 bases separated the two germline ends. The CDR3 DNA reads TGTGCCAGCAGTCGGCAGGGTCCGGGTTCACCCCTCCACTTT. It encodes CASSRQGPGSPLHF.

V usage is TRBV30 and J usage is TRBJ2-5; TRBD1 agrees at 9 bases. After removal of 3 bases from V and 6 bases from J, the junction contained 2 bases not matched to a gene. Germline CDR1 reads GTSNPN; CDR2 reads SVGIG (reference sequence). This CDR3 is 12 amino acids long. The CDR3 here is CAWSGQGKTQYF. CDR3 in DNA: TGTGCCTGGAGCGGACAGGGGAAGACCCAGTACTTC.

The chain combines TRBV9 with TRBJ2-2; possibly TRBD2 for D (5 bases). The CDR3 covers 16 residues. Germline V gene lookup returns CDR1 SGDLS and CDR2 YYNGEE. V was cut by 3 bases and J by 4 bases, with 16 bases left in between. The CDR3 reads CASSAQLGGVTGELFF. The DNA for the CDR3 is TGTGCCAGCAGCGCACAACTAGGTGGAGTCACCGGGGAGCTGTTTTTT.

This rearrangement joins TRBV30 to TRBJ2-5, with D hard to call. The CDR3 consists of 11 residues. The germline V gene encodes CDR1 GTSNPN and CDR2 SVGIG (reference sequence). Between the trimmed V and J ends, which lost 2 bases and 9 bases, there was a span of 10 bases. The CDR3 loop reads CAWSPGVSQYF. CDR3 DNA sequence: TGTGCCTGGAGTCCAGGTGTTTCCCAGTACTTC.

The genes are TRBV15 and TRBJ1-1; D gene ambiguous. Trimming cost V 0 bases and J 11 bases, with 7 bases left between them. The CDR3 contains 11 residues. The germline gives CDR1 LNHNV, CDR2 YYDKDF (reference sequence). In nucleotides, the CDR3 is TGTGCCACCAGCAGAGATTATTGGGCTTTCTTT. This encodes CATSRDYWAFF.

For this clone: Within the sample, other DNA sequences also encode this same CDR3. The chain combines TRBV20-1 with TRBJ2-5; no definite D call. V lost 5 bases and J 3 bases, leaving 4 bases between the germline ends. Looked up from germline, CDR1 is DFQATT and CDR2 is SNEGSKA (reference sequence). CDR3 size: 10 residues. The CDR3 sequence: CSAGEETQYF. Here the CDR3 DNA reads TGCAGTGCTGGTGAAGAGACCCAGTACTTC.

V gene TRBV7-8 combines with J gene TRBJ2-7; 8 bases line up with TRBD2. The germline V gene encodes CDR1 SGHVS and CDR2 FQNEAQ. CDR3 length equals 16 residues. Germline trimming cut 3 bases from V and 0 bases from J; bases unmatched to any gene: 7. CDR3 bases: TGTGCCAGCAGCTTCGGGGGGGGTGGCTACTCCTACGAGCAGTACTTC. Amino acids: CASSFGGGGYSYEQYF.

The V call is TRBV5-1, the J call TRBJ2-3; 8 nucleotides match TRBD2. Germline CDR1 reads SGHRS; CDR2 reads YFSETQ. V dropped 2 bases and J dropped 5; count of bases not matched to a gene: 4. The CDR3 runs 14 residues. The CDR3 DNA sequence: TGCGCCAGCAGCTTAAGCGGGGGCAGAGATACGCAGTATTTT. This sequence encodes CASSLSGGRDTQYF.

The V call is TRBV30, the J call TRBJ2-1; 10 nucleotides agree with TRBD2. The CDR3 has 13 amino acids. Germline-derived CDR1 and CDR2 are GTSNPN and SVGIG (reference sequence). The V gene end was trimmed by 8 bases and the J gene end by 4 bases; junction bases not matched to a gene: 5. DNA of the CDR3: TGTGCCCATACTAGCGGGGTATACAATGAGCAGTTCTTC. Residues: CAHTSGVYNEQFF.

The chain couples TRBV5-1 to TRBJ2-7, with 11 bases that match TRBD2. Germline V gene sequence: CDR1 SGHRS, CDR2 YFSETQ. J was trimmed by 2 bases and V by 8 bases; bases with no gene match: 3. The CDR3 covers 13 residues. CDR3 DNA sequence: TGCGCCAGTCAACTAGCGGGAGCCTACGAGCAGTACTTC. It encodes CASQLAGAYEQYF.

This clone was found once. This chain joins TRBV29-1 and TRBJ1-2, with 10 bases aligning to TRBD1. CDR1 is SQVTM and CDR2 is ANQGSEA in the germline V gene. The CDR3 spans 15 residues. J was trimmed by 4 bases and V by 3 bases; bases with no gene match: 8. The CDR3 loop reads CSVDPTGGKSYGYTF. CDR3 nucleotide sequence: TGCAGCGTTGACCCGACAGGGGGCAAGAGCTATGGCTACACCTTC.

The V gene is TRBV7-9, the J gene TRBJ2-5, with 7 bases that match TRBD2. V shed 7 bases, J shed 2 bases, and the junction held 10 bases outside the gene matches. The germline CDR1 and CDR2 sequences are SEHNR and FQNEAQ (reference sequence). The CDR3 runs to 15 residues. The CDR3 region is CASIDILARQETQYF. CDR3 nucleotide sequence: TGTGCCAGCATCGATATACTAGCGCGACAAGAGACCCAGTACTTC.

The CDR3 nucleotides are TGTGCCACCAGCGCCAGCAGACCTATGAACACCGGGGAGCTGTTTTTT. Its protein product is CATSASRPMNTGELFF. The gene calls are TRBV15 and TRBJ2-2; D gene unclear. V was clipped by 5 bases and J by 1 base, with 14 bases between them. Germline lookup yields CDR1 LNHNV and CDR2 YYDKDF (reference sequence). This CDR3 has 16 amino acids.

This clone has only one observation. The chain carries TRBV25-1 and TRBJ1-2; TRBD1 might be the D (5 bases). Per the germline V gene, CDR1 is MGHDK and CDR2 is SYGVNS. CDR3 length: 16 amino acids. V was clipped by 5 bases and J by 4 bases, with 20 bases between them. The CDR3 DNA is TGTGCCAGCAGTCCCAGGGCCCGGGGATATGGCTATGGCTACACCTTC. It translates to CASSPRARGYGYGYTF.